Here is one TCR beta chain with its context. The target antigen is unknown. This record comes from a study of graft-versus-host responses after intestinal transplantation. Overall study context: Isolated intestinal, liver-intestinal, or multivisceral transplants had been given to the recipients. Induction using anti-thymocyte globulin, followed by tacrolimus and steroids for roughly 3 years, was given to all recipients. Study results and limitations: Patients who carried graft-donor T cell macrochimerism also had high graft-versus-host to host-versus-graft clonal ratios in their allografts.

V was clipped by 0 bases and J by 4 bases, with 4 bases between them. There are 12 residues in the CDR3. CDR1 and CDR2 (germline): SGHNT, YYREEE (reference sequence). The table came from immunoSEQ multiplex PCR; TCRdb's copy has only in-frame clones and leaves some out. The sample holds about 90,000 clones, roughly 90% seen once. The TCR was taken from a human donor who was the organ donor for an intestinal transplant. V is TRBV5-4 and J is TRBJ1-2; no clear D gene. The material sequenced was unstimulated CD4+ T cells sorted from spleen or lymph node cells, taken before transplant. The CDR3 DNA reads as TGTGCCAGCAGCTTGGACGGCTATGGCTACACCTTC. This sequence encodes CASSLDGYGYTF. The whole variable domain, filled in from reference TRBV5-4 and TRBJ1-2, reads ETGVTQSPTHLIKTRGQQVTLRCSSQSGHNTVSWYQQALGQGPQFIFQYYREEENGRGNFPPRFSGLQFPNYSSELNVNALELDDSALYLCASSLDGYGYTFGSGTRLTVV.